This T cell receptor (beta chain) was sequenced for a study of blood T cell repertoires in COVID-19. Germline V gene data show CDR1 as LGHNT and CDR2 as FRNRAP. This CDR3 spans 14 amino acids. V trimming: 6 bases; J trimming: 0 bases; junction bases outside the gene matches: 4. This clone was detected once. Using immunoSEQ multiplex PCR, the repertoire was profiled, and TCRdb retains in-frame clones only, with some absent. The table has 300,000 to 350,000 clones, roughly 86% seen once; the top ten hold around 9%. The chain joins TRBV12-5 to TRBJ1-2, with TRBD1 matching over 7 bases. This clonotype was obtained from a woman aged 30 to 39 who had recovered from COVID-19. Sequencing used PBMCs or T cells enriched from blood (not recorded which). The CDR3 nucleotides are TGTGCTAGTGGACTTACAGGGGCTAACTATGGCTACACCTTC. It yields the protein CASGLTGANYGYTF.